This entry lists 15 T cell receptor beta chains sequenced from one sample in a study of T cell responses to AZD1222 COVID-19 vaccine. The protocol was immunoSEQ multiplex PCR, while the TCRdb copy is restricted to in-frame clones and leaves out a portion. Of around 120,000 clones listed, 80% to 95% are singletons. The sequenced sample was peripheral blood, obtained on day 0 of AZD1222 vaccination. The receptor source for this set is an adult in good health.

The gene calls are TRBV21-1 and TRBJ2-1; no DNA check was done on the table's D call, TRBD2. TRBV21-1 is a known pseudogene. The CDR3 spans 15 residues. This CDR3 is CASSKGRAGDNEQFF. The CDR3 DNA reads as TGTGCCAGCAGCAAAGGTAGAGCGGGTGACAATGAGCAGTTCTTC.

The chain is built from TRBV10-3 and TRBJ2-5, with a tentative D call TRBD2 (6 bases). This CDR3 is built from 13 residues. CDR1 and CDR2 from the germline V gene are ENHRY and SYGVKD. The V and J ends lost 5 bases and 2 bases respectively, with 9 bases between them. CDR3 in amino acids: CAISPGAQETQYF. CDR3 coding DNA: TGTGCCATCAGTCCGGGAGCGCAAGAGACCCAGTACTTC.

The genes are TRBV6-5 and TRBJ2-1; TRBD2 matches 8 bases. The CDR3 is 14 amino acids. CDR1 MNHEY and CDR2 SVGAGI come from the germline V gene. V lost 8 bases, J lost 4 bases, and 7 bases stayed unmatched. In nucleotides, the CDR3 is TGTGCCAGCGACGCGGGGGGTGGGTACAATGAGCAGTTCTTC. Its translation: CASDAGGGYNEQFF.

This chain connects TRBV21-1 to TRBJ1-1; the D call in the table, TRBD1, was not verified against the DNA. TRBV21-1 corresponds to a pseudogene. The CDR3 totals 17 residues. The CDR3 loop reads CASSKALPGQGGLEAFF. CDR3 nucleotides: TGTGCCAGCAGCAAAGCGCTCCCGGGACAGGGGGGATTGGAAGCTTTCTTT.

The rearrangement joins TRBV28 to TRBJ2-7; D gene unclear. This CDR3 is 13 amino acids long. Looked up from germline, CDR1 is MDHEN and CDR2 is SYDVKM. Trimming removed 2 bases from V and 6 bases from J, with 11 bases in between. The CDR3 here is CASSLRSPVEQYF. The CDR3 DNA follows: TGTGCCAGCAGTTTAAGGTCCCCTGTCGAGCAGTACTTC.

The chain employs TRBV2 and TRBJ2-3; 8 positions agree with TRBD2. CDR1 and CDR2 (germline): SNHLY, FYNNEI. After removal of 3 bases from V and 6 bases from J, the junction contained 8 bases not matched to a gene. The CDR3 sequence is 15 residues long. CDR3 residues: CASSDVSGGSDTQYF. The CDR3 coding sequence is TGTGCCAGCAGTGATGTCAGCGGGGGTTCGGATACGCAGTATTTT.

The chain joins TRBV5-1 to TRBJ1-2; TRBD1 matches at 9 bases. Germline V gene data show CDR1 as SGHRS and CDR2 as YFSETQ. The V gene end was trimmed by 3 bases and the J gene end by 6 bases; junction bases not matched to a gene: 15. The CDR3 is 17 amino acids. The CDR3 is CASSSPGQGANLDGYTF. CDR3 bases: TGCGCCAGCAGCTCTCCGGGACAGGGCGCAAATTTGGATGGCTACACCTTC.

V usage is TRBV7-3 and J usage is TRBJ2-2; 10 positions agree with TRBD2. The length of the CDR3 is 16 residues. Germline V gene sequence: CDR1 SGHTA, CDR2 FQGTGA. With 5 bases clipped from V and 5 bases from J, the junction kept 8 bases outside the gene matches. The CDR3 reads CASSPPGLAFTGELFF. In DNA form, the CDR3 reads TGTGCCAGCAGCCCCCCGGGACTAGCGTTTACCGGGGAGCTGTTTTTT.

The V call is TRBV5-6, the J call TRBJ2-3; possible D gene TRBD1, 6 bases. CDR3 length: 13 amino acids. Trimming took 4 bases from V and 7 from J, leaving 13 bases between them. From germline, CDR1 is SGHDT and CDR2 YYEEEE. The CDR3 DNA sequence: TGTGCCAGCAGCAGGGAACAGGGCCATACGCAGTATTTT. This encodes CASSREQGHTQYF.

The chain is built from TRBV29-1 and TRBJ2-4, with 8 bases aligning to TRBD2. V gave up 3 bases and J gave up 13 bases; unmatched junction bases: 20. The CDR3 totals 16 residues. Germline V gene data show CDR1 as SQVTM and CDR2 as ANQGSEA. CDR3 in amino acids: CSVEFSSGRAGEVQYF. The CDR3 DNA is TGCAGCGTTGAGTTCTCTTCCGGGAGAGCGGGAGAAGTGCAGTACTTC.

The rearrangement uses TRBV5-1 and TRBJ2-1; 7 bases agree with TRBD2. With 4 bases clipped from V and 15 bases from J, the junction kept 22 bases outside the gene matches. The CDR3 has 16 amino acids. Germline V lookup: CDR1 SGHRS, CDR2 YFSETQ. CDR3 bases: TGCGCCAGCAGCCCATCGTCTAGCGGTTCAACACGTCTTGGGTTCTTC. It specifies CASSPSSSGSTRLGFF.

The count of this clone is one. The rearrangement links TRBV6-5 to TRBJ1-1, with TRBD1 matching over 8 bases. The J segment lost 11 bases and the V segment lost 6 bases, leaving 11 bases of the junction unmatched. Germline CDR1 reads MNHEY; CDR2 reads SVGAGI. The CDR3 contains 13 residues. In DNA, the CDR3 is TGTGCCAGCAGGTTAACACGGACAGGGACGGCTTTCTTT. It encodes CASRLTRTGTAFF.

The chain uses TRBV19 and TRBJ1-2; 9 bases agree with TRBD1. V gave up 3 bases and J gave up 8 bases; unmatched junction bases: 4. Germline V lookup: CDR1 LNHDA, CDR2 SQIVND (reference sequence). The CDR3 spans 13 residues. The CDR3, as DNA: TGTGCCAGTAGTATGGCGGACAGGGGCGGCTACACCTTC. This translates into CASSMADRGGYTF.

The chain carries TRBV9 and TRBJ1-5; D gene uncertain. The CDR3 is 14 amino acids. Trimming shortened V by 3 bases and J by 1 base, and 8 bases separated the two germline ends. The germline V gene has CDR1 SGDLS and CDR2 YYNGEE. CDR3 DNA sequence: TGTGCCAGCAGCGCGCATGGGAGCAATCAGCCCCAGCATTTT. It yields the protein CASSAHGSNQPQHF. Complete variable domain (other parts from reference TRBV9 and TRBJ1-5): DSGVTQTPKHLITATGQRVTLRCSPRSGDLSVYWYQQSLDQGLQFLIQYYNGEERAKGNILERFSAQQFPDLHSELNLSSLELGDSALYFCASSAHGSNQPQHFGDGTRLSIL.

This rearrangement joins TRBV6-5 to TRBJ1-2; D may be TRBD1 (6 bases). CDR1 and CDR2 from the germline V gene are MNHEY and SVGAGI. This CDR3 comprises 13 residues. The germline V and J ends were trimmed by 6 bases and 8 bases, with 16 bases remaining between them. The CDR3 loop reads CASSINRVEGYTF. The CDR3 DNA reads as TGTGCCAGCAGCATAAACAGGGTTGAGGGCTACACCTTC.